These 9 T cell receptor beta chains were sequenced from one sample in a study of blood T cells in healthy people across ages. Alongside a J-beta primer mix, a sample-barcoded 5' primer served in a second PCR lasting about 7 to 12 cycles. TCRdb analysed the 5' RACE reads with MiXCR anew, one entry per CDR3 protein. The sample lists 800,000 or so distinct CDR3 sequences; 35% to 60% were seen once. The sample consisted of blood. The receptors were gathered from a man at least 80 years old in good health.

The CDR3: CASSQERGRTDTQYF. CDR3 nucleotide sequence: TGCGCCAGCAGCCAGGAGCGGGGACGCACAGATACGCAGTATTTT. The chain recombines TRBV4-3 with TRBJ2-3, with TRBD2 matching over 7 bases. This CDR3 region has 15 residues. CDR1 is LGHNA, CDR2 YSLEER, per germline. J was trimmed by 1 base and V by 3 bases; bases with no gene match: 4.

V is TRBV2 and J is TRBJ2-4; 9 nucleotides align to TRBD1. CDR1 SNHLY and CDR2 FYNNEI come from the germline V gene. The CDR3 spans 19 residues. V shed 5 bases, J shed 1 base, and the junction held 15 bases outside the gene matches. CDR3 sequence (DNA): TGTGCCAGCAGTACCGACGGGACAGGGATCCTAATGGCCAAAAACATTCAGTACTTC. Its translation is CASSTDGTGILMAKNIQYF.

This clonotype was counted between two and nine times. The gene calls are TRBV7-2 and TRBJ2-5; weak D call: TRBD2 (6 bases). Trimming cost V 8 bases and J 3 bases, with 16 bases left between them. CDR1 and CDR2 (germline): SGHTA, FQGNSA. The CDR3 contains 14 residues. The CDR3 DNA follows: TGTGCCAGCTCCCTTTTGGGGGGAGAAGAGACCCAGTACTTC. As protein: CASSLLGGEETQYF.

In its sample, this clonotype was seen a few times. This sequence joins TRBV7-9 and TRBJ2-5, with D perhaps given as TRBD1 or TRBD2 (5 bases each). The germline V gene has CDR1 SEHNR and CDR2 FQNEAQ (reference sequence). The V end was cut by 5 bases, the J end by 4 bases, with 11 bases between. This CDR3 comprises 13 residues. In nucleotides, the CDR3 is TGTGCCAGCAGCCGACCAGGGACAGAGACCCAGTACTTC. Protein: CASSRPGTETQYF.

The V call is TRBV5-1, the J call TRBJ2-5, with 9 bases aligning to TRBD1. Germline CDR1 and CDR2: SGHRS and YFSETQ. The V segment lost 4 bases and the J segment 5 bases; nucleotides outside the gene matches: 6. CDR3 length: 14 residues. The CDR3 loop reads CASSRTGGDETQYF. DNA for the CDR3: TGCGCCAGCAGCCGTACAGGGGGCGATGAGACCCAGTACTTC.

Points on this clonotype: A clone one base away is much larger, so this may be a read error. The J gene is TRBJ2-3, the V gene TRBV5-8; 8 nucleotides align to TRBD2. Germline V gene data show CDR1 as SGHTS and CDR2 as YDEGEE. The CDR3 spans 18 residues. CDR3 region: CAGSLAGGGVTRTDTQYF. As DNA, the CDR3 is TGTGCCGGCAGCTTGGCGGGGGGAGGAGTTACCCGCACAGATACGCAGTATTTT.

This clonotype was seen more than once but under ten times. It may be a read error: a sequence one base away is much more abundant. The chain joins TRBV7-2 to TRBJ2-3; TRBD2 matches at 7 bases. The CDR3 is made up of 15 amino acids. Germline V gene lookup returns CDR1 SGHTA and CDR2 FQGNSA. J gave up 5 bases and V 1 base, and 6 bases lay outside the gene matches. In DNA form, the CDR3 reads TGTGCCAGCAGCTTAGTGGGCGGGAGCGTAGATACGCAGTATTTT. Amino acid sequence: CASSLVGGSVDTQYF.

About this clonotype: This sequence may be a read error, since a much larger clone differs from it by one base. This rearrangement joins TRBV20-1 to TRBJ2-3, with 9 bases aligning to TRBD2. This CDR3 region has 16 residues. Germline-derived CDR1 and CDR2 are DFQATT and SNEGSKA (reference sequence). Trimming at V came to 6 bases and at J to 2 bases, leaving 12 bases not matched to a gene. The DNA of the CDR3 is TGCAGTGCCCGACCAGCGGGAGGCTCCGACACAGATACGCAGTATTTT. It is translated as CSARPAGGSDTDTQYF.

The rearrangement links TRBV25-1 to TRBJ1-2; the D is unclear. Germline loops: CDR1 MGHDK, CDR2 SYGVNS. The CDR3 loop spans 12 amino acids. V lost 4 bases and J 4 bases, leaving 7 bases between the germline ends. The CDR3 is CASSGPSYGYTF. The CDR3 nucleotides are TGTGCCAGCAGTGGACCCAGCTATGGCTACACCTTC.